The T cell receptor beta chain under discussion was sequenced for a study of cytomegalovirus exposure and HLA in healthy donors. Whole-study results and caveats: The authors listed around 150 TCR beta chains as cytomegalovirus-associated.

The PCR contained 60 Vbeta and 13 Jbeta primers. TCRdb's table, derived via immunoSEQ multiplex PCR, lists solely in-frame clones and lacks some. The sample holds more than 85,000 clones, around 84% seen once. The trim removed 2 bases at V and 3 bases at J, leaving 4 bases unmatched. CDR3 size: 16 residues. Germline values: CDR1 LNHNV, CDR2 YYDKDF (reference sequence). Notes on this clone: Its matching antigen is unknown.

The receptor was isolated from a man under 40 in good health and CMV-seronegative. Sequencing was performed on PBMCs. V and J are TRBV15 and TRBJ2-2; 9 bases line up with TRBD2. For the CDR3, the DNA is TGTGCCACCAGCAGAACCCGACTAGCGGACACCGGGGAGCTGTTTTTT. This gives the protein CATSRTRLADTGELFF.